This T cell receptor beta chain comes out of a study of T cell responses to AZD1222 COVID-19 vaccine. Study-level background: Pooled in the analysis were second doses at about 4 or about 12 weeks.

TCRdb's copy holds only in-frame clones and misses some; the assay was immunoSEQ multiplex PCR. The top ten clones hold approximately 0.52% of a sample with roughly 260,000 clones, more than 80% of them seen once. This CDR3 spans 14 amino acids. Looked up from germline, CDR1 is SGHVS and CDR2 is FQNEAQ. V lost 5 bases and J 7 bases, leaving 17 bases between the germline ends. Findings and caveats of the study: Spike-specific TCR repertoires showed rising breadth and depth after two AZD1222 doses.

With regard to this clone: Its antigen remains unknown.

The specimen was peripheral blood, collected on day 0 of AZD1222 vaccination. This TCR was sampled from an adult in good health. V is TRBV7-8 and J is TRBJ2-5; D remains ambiguous. The CDR3 DNA reads TGTGCCAGCAGCCCCCGGACGGACCGAGGGACCCAGTACTTC. This codes for CASSPRTDRGTQYF.